The clone carrying this TCR beta chain has just a few counts. Its cognate antigen is unknown. V was clipped by 2 bases and J by 4 bases, with 21 bases between them. The CDR3 has 17 amino acids. The V gene's germline CDR1 is SGDLS and CDR2 YYNGEE. The sample belongs to a study of spatial heterogeneity in lung cancer. Study as a whole: TCR and UMI combinations that were unique each appeared, on average, more than ten times in raw reads. Whole-study results and caveats: At resection, ubiquitous expanded tumor TCRs appeared in blood more than at follow-up.

As for time point: sample taken at primary tumor resection. No cells were sorted before sequencing. The whole RNA sequenced was extracted from tumor, nontumor lung or frozen PBMC. TCRdb reanalysed the 5' RACE reads using MiXCR and keeps one entry per CDR3 protein. The sample holds a few thousand distinct CDR3 sequences; roughly 13% are singletons and the top ten take 57%. This sequence originates from a male donor with early-stage non-small cell lung cancer. The chain couples TRBV9 to TRBJ2-5, with D perhaps TRBD2 (6 bases). Sequenced material: PBMCs, taken at surgery. This CDR3 is CASSVRRGGPVGETQYF. For the CDR3, the DNA is TGTGCCAGCAGCGTTCGGAGGGGTGGACCAGTGGGAGAGACCCAGTACTTC.